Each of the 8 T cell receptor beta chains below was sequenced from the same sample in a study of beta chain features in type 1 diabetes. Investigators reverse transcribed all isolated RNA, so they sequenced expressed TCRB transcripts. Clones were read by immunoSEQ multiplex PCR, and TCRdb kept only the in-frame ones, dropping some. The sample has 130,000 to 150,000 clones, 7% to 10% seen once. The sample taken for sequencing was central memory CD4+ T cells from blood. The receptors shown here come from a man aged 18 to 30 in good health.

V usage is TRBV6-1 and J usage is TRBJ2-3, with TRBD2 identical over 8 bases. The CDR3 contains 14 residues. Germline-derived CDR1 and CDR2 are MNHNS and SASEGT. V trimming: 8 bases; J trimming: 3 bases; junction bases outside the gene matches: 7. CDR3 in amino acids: CASSRVAGTDTQYF. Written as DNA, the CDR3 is TGTGCCAGCTCTAGGGTAGCGGGGACAGATACGCAGTATTTT.

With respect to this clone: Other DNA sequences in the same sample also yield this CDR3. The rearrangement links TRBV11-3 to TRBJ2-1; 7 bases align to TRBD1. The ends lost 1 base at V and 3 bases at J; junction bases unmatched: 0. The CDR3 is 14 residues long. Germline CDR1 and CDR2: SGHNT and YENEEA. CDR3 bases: TGTGCCAGCAGCTTAGGACAGGGCTACAATGAGCAGTTCTTC. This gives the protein CASSLGQGYNEQFF.

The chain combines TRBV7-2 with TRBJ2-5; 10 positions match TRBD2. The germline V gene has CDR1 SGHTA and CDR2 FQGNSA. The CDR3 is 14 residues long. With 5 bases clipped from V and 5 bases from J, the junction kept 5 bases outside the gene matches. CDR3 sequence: CASSVDSGGETQYF. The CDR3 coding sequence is TGTGCCAGCAGCGTTGATAGCGGGGGGGAGACCCAGTACTTC.

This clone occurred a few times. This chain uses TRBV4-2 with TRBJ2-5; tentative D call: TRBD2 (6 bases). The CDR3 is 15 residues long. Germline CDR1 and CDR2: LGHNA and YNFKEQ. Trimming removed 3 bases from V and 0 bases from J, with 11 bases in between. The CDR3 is CASSHGGVNQETQYF. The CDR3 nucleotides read TGTGCCAGCAGCCATGGCGGGGTCAACCAAGAGACCCAGTACTTC.

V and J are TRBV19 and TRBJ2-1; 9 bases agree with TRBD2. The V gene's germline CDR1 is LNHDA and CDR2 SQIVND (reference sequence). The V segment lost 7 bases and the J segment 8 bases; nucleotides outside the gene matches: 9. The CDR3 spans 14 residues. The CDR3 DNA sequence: TGTGCCAGTACCAAGGGCGGGGGGGCGGATGAGCAGTTCTTC. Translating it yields CASTKGGGADEQFF.

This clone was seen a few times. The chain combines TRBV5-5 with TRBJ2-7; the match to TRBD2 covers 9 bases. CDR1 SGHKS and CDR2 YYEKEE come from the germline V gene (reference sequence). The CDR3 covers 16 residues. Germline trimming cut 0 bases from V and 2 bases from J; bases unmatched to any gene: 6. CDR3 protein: CASSLAAGGVAYEQYF. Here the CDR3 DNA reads TGTGCCAGCAGCTTGGCTGCGGGAGGGGTAGCCTACGAGCAGTACTTC.

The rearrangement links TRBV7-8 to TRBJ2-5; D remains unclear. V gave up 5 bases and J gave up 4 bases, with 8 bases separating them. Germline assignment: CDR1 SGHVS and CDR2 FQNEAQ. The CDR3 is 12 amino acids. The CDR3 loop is CASSPGPETQYF. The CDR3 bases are TGTGCCAGCAGCCCGGGTCCAGAGACCCAGTACTTC.

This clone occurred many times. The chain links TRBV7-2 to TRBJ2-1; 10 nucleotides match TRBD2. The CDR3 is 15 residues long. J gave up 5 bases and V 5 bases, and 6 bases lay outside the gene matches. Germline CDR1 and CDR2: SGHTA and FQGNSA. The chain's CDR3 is CASSRAGGTDNEQFF. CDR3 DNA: TGTGCCAGCAGCCGAGCGGGGGGGACCGACAATGAGCAGTTCTTC.